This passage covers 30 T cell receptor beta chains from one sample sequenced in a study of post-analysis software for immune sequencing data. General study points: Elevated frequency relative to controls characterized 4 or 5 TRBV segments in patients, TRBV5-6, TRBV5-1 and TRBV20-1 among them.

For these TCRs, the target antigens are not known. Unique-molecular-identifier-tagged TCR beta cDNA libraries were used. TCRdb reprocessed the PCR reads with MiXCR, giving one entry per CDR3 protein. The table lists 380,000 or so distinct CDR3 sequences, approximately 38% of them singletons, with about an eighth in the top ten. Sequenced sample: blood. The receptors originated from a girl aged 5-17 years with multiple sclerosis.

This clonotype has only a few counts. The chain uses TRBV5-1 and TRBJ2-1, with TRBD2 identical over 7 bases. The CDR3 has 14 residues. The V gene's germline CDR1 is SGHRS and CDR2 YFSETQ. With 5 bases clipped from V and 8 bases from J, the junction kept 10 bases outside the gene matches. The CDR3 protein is CASRAEPTSDEQFF. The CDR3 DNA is TGCGCCAGCAGGGCGGAGCCAACTAGCGATGAGCAGTTCTTC.

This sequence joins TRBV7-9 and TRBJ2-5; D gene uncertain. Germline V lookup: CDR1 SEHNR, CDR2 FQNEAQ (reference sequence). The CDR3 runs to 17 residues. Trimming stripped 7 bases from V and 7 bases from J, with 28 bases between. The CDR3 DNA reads TGTGCCAGCAACCACATTTACCGGACCAGTCCTCTTAGGACCCAGTACTTC. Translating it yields CASNHIYRTSPLRTQYF. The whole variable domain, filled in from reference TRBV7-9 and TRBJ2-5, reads DTGVSQNPRHKITKRGQNVTFRCDPISEHNRLYWYRQTLGQGPEFLTYFQNEAQLEKSRLLSDRFSAERPKGSFSTLEIQRTEQGDSAMYLCASNHIYRTSPLRTQYFGPGTRLLVL.

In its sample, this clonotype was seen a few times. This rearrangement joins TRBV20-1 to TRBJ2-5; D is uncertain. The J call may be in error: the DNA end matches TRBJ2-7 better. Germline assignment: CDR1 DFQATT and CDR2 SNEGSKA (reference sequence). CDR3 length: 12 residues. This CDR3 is CSARNLGSEQYF. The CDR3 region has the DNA TGCAGTGCTAGAAATCTAGGCAGCGAGCAGTACTTC.

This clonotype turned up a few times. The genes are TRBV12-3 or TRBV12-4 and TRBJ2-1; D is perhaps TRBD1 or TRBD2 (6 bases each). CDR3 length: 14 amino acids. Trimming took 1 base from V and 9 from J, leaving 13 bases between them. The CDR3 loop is CASSLEGGRSEQFF. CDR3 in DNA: TGTGCCAGCAGTTTAGAGGGGGGCCGTAGTGAGCAGTTCTTC.

For the CDR3, the DNA is TGTGCCAGCAGCCTCCAGGGAATGTTCGATGGCTACACCTTC. Protein: CASSLQGMFDGYTF. The chain joins TRBV7-2 to TRBJ1-2, with a weak D call TRBD1 (5 bases). Germline values: CDR1 SGHTA, CDR2 FQGNSA. Trimming took off 5 bases at V and 6 bases at J, with 16 bases between the two ends. This CDR3 spans 14 amino acids.

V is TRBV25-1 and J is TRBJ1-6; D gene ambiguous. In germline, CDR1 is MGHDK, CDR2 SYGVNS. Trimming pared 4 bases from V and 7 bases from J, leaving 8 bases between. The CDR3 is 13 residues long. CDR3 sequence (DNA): TGTGCCAGCAGTGTCGCAGGAAATTCACCCCTCCACTTT. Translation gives CASSVAGNSPLHF.

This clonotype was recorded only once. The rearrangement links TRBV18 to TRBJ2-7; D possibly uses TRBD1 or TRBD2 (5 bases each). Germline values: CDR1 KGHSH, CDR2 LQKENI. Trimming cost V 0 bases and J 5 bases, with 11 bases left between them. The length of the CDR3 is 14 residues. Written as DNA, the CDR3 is TGTGCCAGCTCACCACCGTGGGGGAAGGACGAGCAGTACTTC. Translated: CASSPPWGKDEQYF. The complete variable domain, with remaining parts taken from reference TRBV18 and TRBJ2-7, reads NAGVMQNPRHLVRRRGQEARLRCSPMKGHSHVYWYRQLPEEGLKFMVYLQKENIIDESGMPKERFSAEFPKEGPSILRIQQVVRGDSAAYFCASSPPWGKDEQYFGPGTRLTVT.

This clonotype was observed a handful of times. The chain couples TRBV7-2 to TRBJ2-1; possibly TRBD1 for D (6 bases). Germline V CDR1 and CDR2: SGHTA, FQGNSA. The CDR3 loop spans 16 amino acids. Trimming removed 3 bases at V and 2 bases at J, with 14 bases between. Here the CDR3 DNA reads TGTGCCAGCAGCTTCTTCCGGGACACCACCTACAATGAGCAGTTCTTC. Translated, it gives CASSFFRDTTYNEQFF.

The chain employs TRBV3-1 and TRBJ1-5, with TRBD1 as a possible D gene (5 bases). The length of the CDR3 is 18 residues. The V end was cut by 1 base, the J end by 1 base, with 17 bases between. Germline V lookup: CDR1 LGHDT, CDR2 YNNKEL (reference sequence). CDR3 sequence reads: CASSQVTNRDLSNQPQHF. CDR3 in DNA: TGTGCCAGCAGCCAAGTAACCAACCGGGACTTAAGCAATCAGCCCCAGCATTTT.

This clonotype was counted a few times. CDR3 residues: CASRKLAGETGTDTQYF. In DNA form, the CDR3 reads TGTGCCAGCAGAAAACTAGCGGGGGAAACAGGAACAGATACGCAGTATTTT. The V and J genes are TRBV7-8 and TRBJ2-3, with 11 positions matching TRBD2. There are 17 residues in the CDR3. V lost 6 bases and J lost 3; bases outside the gene matches: 11. The germline gives CDR1 SGHVS, CDR2 FQNEAQ.

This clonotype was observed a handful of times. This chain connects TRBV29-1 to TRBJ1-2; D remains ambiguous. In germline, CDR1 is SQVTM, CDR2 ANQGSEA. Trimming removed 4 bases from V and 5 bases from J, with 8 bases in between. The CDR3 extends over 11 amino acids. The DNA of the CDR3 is TGCAGCGTTGTGGCAAGATATGGCTACACCTTC. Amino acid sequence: CSVVARYGYTF.

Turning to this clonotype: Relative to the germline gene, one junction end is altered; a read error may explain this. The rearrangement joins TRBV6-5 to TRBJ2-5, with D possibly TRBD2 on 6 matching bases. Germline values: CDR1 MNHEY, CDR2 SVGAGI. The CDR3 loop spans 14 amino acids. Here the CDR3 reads CASRAGSYQGTQYF. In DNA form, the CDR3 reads TGTGCCAGCAGGGCCGGGAGCTACCAAGGGACCCAGTACTTC.

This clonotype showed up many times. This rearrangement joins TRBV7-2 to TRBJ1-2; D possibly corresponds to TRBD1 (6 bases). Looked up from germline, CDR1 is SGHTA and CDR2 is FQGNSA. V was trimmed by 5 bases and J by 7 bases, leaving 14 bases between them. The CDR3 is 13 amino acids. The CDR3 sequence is CASSHRTEAGYTF. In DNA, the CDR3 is TGTGCCAGCAGCCATAGGACAGAGGCTGGCTACACCTTC.

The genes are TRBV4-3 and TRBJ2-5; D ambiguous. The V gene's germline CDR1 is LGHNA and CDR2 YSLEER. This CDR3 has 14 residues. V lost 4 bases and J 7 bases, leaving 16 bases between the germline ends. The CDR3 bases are TGCGCCAGCAGCCCTTTCTTTATGACGGGGACCCAGTACTTC. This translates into CASSPFFMTGTQYF.

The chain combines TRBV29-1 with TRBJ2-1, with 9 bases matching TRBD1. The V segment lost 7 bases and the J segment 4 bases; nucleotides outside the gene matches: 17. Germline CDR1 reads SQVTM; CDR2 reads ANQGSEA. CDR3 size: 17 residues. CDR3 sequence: CSAKTQGALTQYNEQFF. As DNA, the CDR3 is TGCAGCGCAAAAACACAGGGGGCCCTGACCCAATACAATGAGCAGTTCTTC.

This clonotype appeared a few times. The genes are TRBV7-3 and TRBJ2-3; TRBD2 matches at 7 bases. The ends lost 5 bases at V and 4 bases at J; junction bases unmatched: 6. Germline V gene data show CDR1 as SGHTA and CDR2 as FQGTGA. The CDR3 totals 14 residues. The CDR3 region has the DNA TGTGCCAGCAGCCCAGGACTAGGGTCAGATACGCAGTATTTT. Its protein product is CASSPGLGSDTQYF.

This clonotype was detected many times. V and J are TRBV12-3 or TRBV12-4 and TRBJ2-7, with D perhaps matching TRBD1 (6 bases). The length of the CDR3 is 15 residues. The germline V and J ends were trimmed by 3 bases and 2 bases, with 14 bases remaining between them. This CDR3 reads CASSFTGQGAYEQYF. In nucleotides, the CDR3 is TGTGCCAGCAGTTTCACAGGGCAAGGGGCCTACGAGCAGTACTTC.

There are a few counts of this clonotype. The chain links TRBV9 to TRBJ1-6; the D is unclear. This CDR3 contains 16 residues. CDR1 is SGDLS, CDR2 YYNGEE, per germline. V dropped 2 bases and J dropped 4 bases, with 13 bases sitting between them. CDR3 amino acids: CASSVIPGAYNSPLHF. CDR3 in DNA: TGTGCCAGCAGCGTTATACCGGGTGCTTATAATTCACCCCTCCACTTT.

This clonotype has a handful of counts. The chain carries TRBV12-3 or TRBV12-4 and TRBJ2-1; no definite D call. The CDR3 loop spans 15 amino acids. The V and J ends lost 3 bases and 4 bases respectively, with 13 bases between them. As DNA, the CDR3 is TGTGCCAGCAGTTTCCGTCAGTTCTCGTACAATGAGCAGTTCTTC. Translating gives CASSFRQFSYNEQFF.

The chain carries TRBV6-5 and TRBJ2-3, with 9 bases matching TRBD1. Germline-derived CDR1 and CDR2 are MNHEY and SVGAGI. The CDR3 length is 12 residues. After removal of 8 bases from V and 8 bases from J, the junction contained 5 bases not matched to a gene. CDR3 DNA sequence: TGTGCCAGCGGCCCGGGACAGGGTACGCAGTATTTT. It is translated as CASGPGQGTQYF.

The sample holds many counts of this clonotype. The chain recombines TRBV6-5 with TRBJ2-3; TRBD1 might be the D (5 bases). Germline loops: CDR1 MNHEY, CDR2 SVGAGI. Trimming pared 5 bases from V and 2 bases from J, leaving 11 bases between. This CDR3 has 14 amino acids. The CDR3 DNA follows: TGTGCCAGCAGTCCGGGCAGGGACACAGATACGCAGTATTTT. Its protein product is CASSPGRDTDTQYF.

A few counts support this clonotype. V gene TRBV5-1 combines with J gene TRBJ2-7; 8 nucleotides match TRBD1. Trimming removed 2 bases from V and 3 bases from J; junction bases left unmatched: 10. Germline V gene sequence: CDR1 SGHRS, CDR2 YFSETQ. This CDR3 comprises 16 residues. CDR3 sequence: CASSLGRDRKNYEQYF. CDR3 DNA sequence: TGCGCCAGCAGCTTAGGTCGGGACAGGAAAAACTACGAGCAGTACTTC.

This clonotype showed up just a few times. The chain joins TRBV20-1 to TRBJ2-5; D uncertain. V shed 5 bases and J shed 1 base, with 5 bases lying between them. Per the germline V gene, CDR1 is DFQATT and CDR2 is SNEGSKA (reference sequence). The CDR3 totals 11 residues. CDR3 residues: CSAGSQETQYF. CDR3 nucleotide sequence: TGCAGTGCTGGCTCCCAAGAGACCCAGTACTTC.

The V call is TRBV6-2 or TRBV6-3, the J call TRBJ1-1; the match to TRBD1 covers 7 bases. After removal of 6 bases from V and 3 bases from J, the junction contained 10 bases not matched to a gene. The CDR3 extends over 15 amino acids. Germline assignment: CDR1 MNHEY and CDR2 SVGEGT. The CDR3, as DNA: TGTGCCAGCAGAGAAATCTACAGGGGAGACACTGAAGCTTTCTTT. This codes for CASREIYRGDTEAFF.

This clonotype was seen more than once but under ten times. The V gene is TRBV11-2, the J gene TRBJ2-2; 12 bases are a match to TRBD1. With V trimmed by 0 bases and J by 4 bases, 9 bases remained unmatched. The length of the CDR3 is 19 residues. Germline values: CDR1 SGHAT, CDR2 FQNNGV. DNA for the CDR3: TGTGCCAGCAGCTTAGATCTGGGGACAGGGGGCGCAGGCACCGGGGAGCTGTTTTTT. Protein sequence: CASSLDLGTGGAGTGELFF.

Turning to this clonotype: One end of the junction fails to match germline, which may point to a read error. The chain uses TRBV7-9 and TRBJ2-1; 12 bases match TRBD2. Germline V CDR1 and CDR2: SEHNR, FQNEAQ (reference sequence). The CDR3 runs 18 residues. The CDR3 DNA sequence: TGTGCCAGCAGCTTTCCTAGCGGGGGGGGACTCACTAACAATGAGCGGTTCTTC. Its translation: CASSFPSGGGLTNNERFF.

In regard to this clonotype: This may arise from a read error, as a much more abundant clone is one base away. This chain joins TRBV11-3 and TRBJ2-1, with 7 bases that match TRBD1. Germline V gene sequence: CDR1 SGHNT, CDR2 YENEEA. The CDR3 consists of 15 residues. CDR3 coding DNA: TGTGCCAACAGCTCCAGGGGGACGATCGGCAATGAGCAGTTCTTC. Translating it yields CANSSRGTIGNEQFF. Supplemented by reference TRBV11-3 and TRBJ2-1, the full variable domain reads EAGVVQSPRYKIIEKKQPVAFWCNPISGHNTLYWYLQNLGQGPELLIRYENEEAVDDSQLPKDRFSAERLKGVDSTLKIQPAELGDSAVYLCANSSRGTIGNEQFFGPGTRLTVL.

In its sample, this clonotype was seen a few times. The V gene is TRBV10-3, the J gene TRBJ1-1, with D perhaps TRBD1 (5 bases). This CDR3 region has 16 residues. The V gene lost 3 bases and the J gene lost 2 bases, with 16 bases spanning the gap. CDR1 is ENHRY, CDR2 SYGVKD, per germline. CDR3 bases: TGTGCCATCAGTGACTCGGAGAAGGGGAGAAACACTGAAGCTTTCTTT. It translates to CAISDSEKGRNTEAFF.

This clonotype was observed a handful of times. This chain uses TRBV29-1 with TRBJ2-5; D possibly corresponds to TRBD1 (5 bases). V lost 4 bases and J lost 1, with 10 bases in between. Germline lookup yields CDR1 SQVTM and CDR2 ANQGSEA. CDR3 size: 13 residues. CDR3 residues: CSVGRQTQETQYF. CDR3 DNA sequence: TGCAGCGTTGGGAGACAGACCCAAGAGACCCAGTACTTC.

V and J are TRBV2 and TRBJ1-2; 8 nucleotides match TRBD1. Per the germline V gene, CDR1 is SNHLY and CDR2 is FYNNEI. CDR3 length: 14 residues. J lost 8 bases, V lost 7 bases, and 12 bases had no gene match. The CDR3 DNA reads TGTGCCAGCAAGTTGGGGCAGGGGGCAAGAGGCTACACCTTC. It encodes CASKLGQGARGYTF.